This record concerns one T cell receptor beta chain sequence. What it binds is unknown. TCRdb's table, derived via immunoSEQ multiplex PCR, lists solely in-frame clones and lacks some. Of roughly 120,000 clones in the sample, roughly 90% are singletons; the top ten hold 3.5% to 4.5%. This record comes from a study of T cell responses to AZD1222 COVID-19 vaccine. Overall study results and limits: Just a handful of AZD1222 recipients were seropositive at baseline.

The length of the CDR3 is 15 residues. Germline V gives CDR1 SGDLS, CDR2 YYNGEE. V dropped 1 base and J dropped 0 bases, with 5 bases sitting between them. Specimen: peripheral blood, collected on day 0 of AZD1222 vaccination. This receptor was taken from an adult in good health. The rearrangement joins TRBV9 to TRBJ2-6, with D hard to call. The CDR3 DNA follows: TGTGCCAGCAGCGTAATGTCCTCTGGGGCCAACGTCCTGACTTTC. It specifies CASSVMSSGANVLTF. Combining the CDR3 with reference TRBV9 and TRBJ2-6 gives the whole variable domain DSGVTQTPKHLITATGQRVTLRCSPRSGDLSVYWYQQSLDQGLQFLIQYYNGEERAKGNILERFSAQQFPDLHSELNLSSLELGDSALYFCASSVMSSGANVLTFGAGSRLTVL.